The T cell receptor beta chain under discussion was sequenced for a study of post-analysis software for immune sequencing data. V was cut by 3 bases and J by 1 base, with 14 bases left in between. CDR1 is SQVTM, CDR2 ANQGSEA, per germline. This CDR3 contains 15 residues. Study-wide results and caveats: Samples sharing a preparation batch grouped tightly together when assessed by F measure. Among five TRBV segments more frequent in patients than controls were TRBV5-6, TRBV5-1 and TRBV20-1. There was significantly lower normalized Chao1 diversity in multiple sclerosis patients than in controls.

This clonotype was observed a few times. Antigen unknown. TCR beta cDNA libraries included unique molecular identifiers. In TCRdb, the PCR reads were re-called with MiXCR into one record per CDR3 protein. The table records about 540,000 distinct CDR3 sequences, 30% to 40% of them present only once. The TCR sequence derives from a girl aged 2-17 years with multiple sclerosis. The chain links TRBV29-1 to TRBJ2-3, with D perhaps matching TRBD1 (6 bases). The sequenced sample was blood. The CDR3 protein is CSVEVRAGGTDTQYF. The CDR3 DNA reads TGCAGCGTTGAGGTTAGGGCAGGGGGCACAGATACGCAGTATTTT.